This T cell receptor (beta chain) came from a study of blood T cell repertoires in COVID-19. Study information: From T cells, B-cell-depleted T cells, or PBMCs came the material, which was cDNA or gDNA.

The CDR3 contains 16 residues. The V gene's germline CDR1 is MGHRA and CDR2 YSYEKL. Trimming took 1 base from V and 2 from J, leaving 9 bases between them. Original analysis: Amplification of reference gene primers was used by the study to estimate nucleated cell counts. The protocol was immunoSEQ multiplex PCR, while the TCRdb copy is restricted to in-frame clones and leaves out a portion. V and J calls plus clone size are reproduced from that table; the DNA served to infer D and trimming. This repertoire shows fewer than 250,000 clones, approximately 83% found once; its top ten account for around 5.9%.

The chain uses TRBV4-1 and TRBJ2-6; D is possibly TRBD1 (6 bases). This clonotype originated in a human donor in a cohort sampled during active COVID-19. Material: peripheral blood. The CDR3 DNA follows: TGCGCCAGCAGCCAAGTTAGGGGGACTGGGGCCAACGTCCTGACTTTC. This encodes CASSQVRGTGANVLTF.